Sequencing of this T cell receptor (beta chain) was carried out in a study of T cells in Graves' hyperthyroidism and ophthalmopathy. It was RNA transcripts that yielded the amplified TCR beta CDR3 regions. RT-PCR in the first round (using the HTBI primer set) targeted the TCR CDR3. Each CDR3 protein gets one entry after TCRdb re-called the multiplex PCR reads with MiXCR. This sample carries 250,000 to 300,000 distinct CDR3 sequences, 13% of them seen once, and the ten largest clones take 7.8%. This clonotype was found many times. Uncontrolled infection, other autoimmune disease, pregnancy or lactation excluded patients. A 10 ml volume of fresh peripheral blood provided the PBMCs. V shed 5 bases and J 3 bases; nucleotides not matched to a gene: 10. This CDR3 is 15 amino acids long. From germline, CDR1 is SGHAT and CDR2 FQNNGV.

The chain carries TRBV11-2 and TRBJ2-7, with TRBD2 matching 7 bases. Material: blood. The clonotype comes from a woman under 40 with Graves' hyperthyroidism that later progressed to Graves' ophthalmopathy. CDR3 DNA sequence: TGTGCCAGCAGCACCCAAATGGGGGGGGGCTACGAGCAGTACTTC. It encodes CASSTQMGGGYEQYF.